This TCR beta chain was recovered during a study of cytomegalovirus exposure and HLA in healthy donors. Study-wide background: The platform used for the roughly 110 validation repertoires matched that of the roughly 700 first-cohort repertoires, a later analysis reported.

The donors formed part of the roughly 120-subject validation cohort, distinct from the roughly 700-subject first cohort. Regarding this clone: Its antigen is undetermined.

V was clipped by 5 bases and J by 0 bases, with 17 bases between them. Germline V gene lookup returns CDR1 SQVTM and CDR2 ANQGSEA. This CDR3 has 16 residues. Sequenced by immunoSEQ multiplex PCR; TCRdb stores in-frame clones only, minus some. Of tens of thousands of clones listed, approximately 90% are singletons. General study points: Overall, around 160 TCR beta chains were annotated as cytomegalovirus-associated. There were some public TCRs occurring in many donors, but most TCR sequences were rare.

The sample consisted of PBMCs. The chain employs TRBV29-1 and TRBJ1-3; D call uncertain. The receptor's source is a woman younger than 30 in good health and CMV-seropositive. The CDR3 spells CSVTPPAESSGNTIYF. DNA for the CDR3: TGCAGCGTTACCCCTCCGGCGGAGAGCTCTGGAAACACCATATATTTT.